This TCR beta chain was documented in a study of OX40 agonist ivuxolimab in advanced cancers. For the study at large: As their treatment, patients were administered ivuxolimab, an agonistic anti-OX40 (CD134) antibody.

The study's findings and limits: Expanded clones were, on average, more numerous among CD8+ T cells than CD4+.

V was pared by 5 bases and J by 4 bases, with 3 bases of the junction left unmatched. CDR1 and CDR2 (germline): SEHNR, FQNEAQ (reference sequence). The CDR3 totals 13 residues. TCRdb's copy holds only in-frame clones and misses some; the assay was immunoSEQ multiplex PCR. The table has approximately 70,000 clones, roughly 85% seen once. About this clone itself: Its antigen is unidentified.

Specimen: CD4+ or CD8+ T cells sorted from blood, collected in a trial of the OX40 agonist ivuxolimab. This sequence joins TRBV7-9 and TRBJ2-7, with 9 positions matching TRBD1. The sequence was obtained from an adult with an advanced solid tumor such as melanoma, head and neck, liver or kidney cancer. CDR3 sequence reads: CASSKGQGYEQYV. The CDR3 DNA reads TGTGCCAGCAGCAAGGGACAGGGTTACGAGCAGTACGTC.